One sample yielded the 30 T cell receptor beta chains listed below, sequenced in a study of blood T cell repertoires in COVID-19 (TCRdb year 2020). The library was generated by the immunoSEQ multiplex PCR assay. This is the immuneACCESS table as TCRdb keeps it, with only in-frame sequences that have V and J called. A part of the clones is gone; compared with another copy, unresolved V genes explain less than half, and the rest is unexplained. For this sample there are 130,000 to 150,000 clones; approximately 89% appear just once. The top ten clones comprise around 1.6% of the sample. The sequenced sample consisted of peripheral blood. The receptors shown here come from a human donor in a cohort sampled during active COVID-19.

Only one count was recorded for this clone. The chain joins TRBV13 to TRBJ1-3, with 8 nucleotides matching TRBD1. The CDR3 is 16 residues long. Germline trimming cut 3 bases from V and 0 bases from J; bases unmatched to any gene: 4. Germline V gene data show CDR1 as PRHDT and CDR2 as FYEKMQ (reference sequence). The CDR3 sequence is CASSLGTGSSGNTIYF. The CDR3 region has the DNA TGTGCCAGCAGCTTGGGGACAGGAAGCTCTGGAAACACCATATATTTT.

This sequence joins TRBV5-1 and TRBJ2-1; weak D call: TRBD2 (7 bases). The CDR3 extends over 15 amino acids. Trimming removed 4 bases at V and 6 bases at J, with 17 bases between. From germline, CDR1 is SGHRS and CDR2 YFSETQ. The CDR3 sequence is CASSIPGGIGNEQFF. As DNA, the CDR3 is TGCGCCAGCAGCATACCGGGGGGCATAGGCAATGAGCAGTTCTTC. The full variable domain, rest sourced from reference TRBV5-1 and TRBJ2-1, is KAGVTQTPRYLIKTRGQQVTLSCSPISGHRSVSWYQQTPGQGLQFLFEYFSETQRNKGNFPGRFSGRQFSNSRSEMNVSTLELGDSALYLCASSIPGGIGNEQFFGPGTRLTVL.

V gene TRBV4-2 combines with J gene TRBJ2-1; 12 bases are a match to TRBD2. From germline, CDR1 is LGHNA and CDR2 YNFKEQ. Germline trimming cut 2 bases from V and 8 bases from J; bases unmatched to any gene: 13. This CDR3 comprises 18 residues. The CDR3 sequence: CASSQQTSGGLLVDEQFF. The CDR3 region has the DNA TGTGCCAGCAGCCAACAGACTAGCGGGGGACTATTAGTCGATGAGCAGTTCTTC.

In nucleotides, the CDR3 is TGTGCCATCAGTGAGTCAGGGACAGGGGGTTACAATGAGCAGTTCTTC. It codes for CAISESGTGGYNEQFF. This sequence joins TRBV10-3 and TRBJ2-1; 11 bases fit TRBD1. Trimming cost V 0 bases and J 4 bases; bases outside gene matches: 2. Germline lookup yields CDR1 ENHRY and CDR2 SYGVKD. This CDR3 contains 16 residues.

The chain has TRBV7-6 and TRBJ2-5; 7 bases match TRBD1. Germline V gene lookup returns CDR1 SGHVS and CDR2 FNYEAQ. This CDR3 region has 14 residues. Trimming at V came to 5 bases and at J to 4 bases, leaving 7 bases not matched to a gene. The CDR3 DNA reads TGTGCCAGCAGCCCAAGACAGGGTGCAGAGACCCAGTACTTC. Residues: CASSPRQGAETQYF.

This clone showed up just once. This chain connects TRBV2 to TRBJ2-7; 7 nucleotides align to TRBD2. CDR3 length equals 15 residues. Germline loops: CDR1 SNHLY, CDR2 FYNNEI. With 4 bases clipped from V and 1 base from J, the junction kept 7 bases outside the gene matches. CDR3 in amino acids: CASSVSASGSYEQYF. For the CDR3, the DNA is TGTGCCAGCAGTGTCTCGGCTAGCGGATCCTACGAGCAGTACTTC.

The gene calls are TRBV7-9 and TRBJ2-3, with D perhaps matching TRBD1 (6 bases). The V gene's germline CDR1 is SEHNR and CDR2 FQNEAQ (reference sequence). The germline V and J ends were trimmed by 1 base and 4 bases, with 12 bases remaining between them. There are 15 residues in the CDR3. CDR3 bases: TGTGCCAGCAGCTTAGTGCAGGGGCTAGCAGATACGCAGTATTTT. Protein sequence: CASSLVQGLADTQYF.

This sequence joins TRBV3-1 (or the pseudogene TRBV3-2) and TRBJ2-3, with D possibly TRBD2 on 6 matching bases. V was trimmed by 4 bases and J by 7 bases, leaving 21 bases between them. CDR1 and CDR2 (germline): LGHDT, YNNKEL (reference sequence). This CDR3 is 16 amino acids long. CDR3 loop: CASSPNPSAGTNTQYF. The CDR3 DNA is TGTGCCAGCAGCCCTAACCCTAGCGCCGGAACTAATACGCAGTATTTT.

The chain is built from TRBV5-4 and TRBJ1-2, with 7 nucleotides matching TRBD1. V shed 4 bases, J shed 8 bases, and the junction held 8 bases outside the gene matches. This CDR3 has 13 residues. CDR1 is SGHNT, CDR2 YYREEE, per germline (reference sequence). CDR3 in DNA: TGTGCCAGCAGCCCACGACAGGGATTCGGCTACACCTTC. Translated, it gives CASSPRQGFGYTF. The variable domain in full, with the rest retrieved from reference TRBV5-4 and TRBJ1-2, is ETGVTQSPTHLIKTRGQQVTLRCSSQSGHNTVSWYQQALGQGPQFIFQYYREEENGRGNFPPRFSGLQFPNYSSELNVNALELDDSALYLCASSPRQGFGYTFGSGTRLTVV.

The chain joins TRBV2 to TRBJ1-2, with D perhaps TRBD1 (5 bases). Per the germline V gene, CDR1 is SNHLY and CDR2 is FYNNEI. Trimming pared 7 bases from V and 2 bases from J, leaving 14 bases between. CDR3 length: 14 residues. As DNA, the CDR3 is TGTGCCAGCAACGCGGGGGGGGGAAACTATGGCTACACCTTC. Amino acid sequence: CASNAGGGNYGYTF.

This clone appeared a single time. The gene calls are TRBV11-2 and TRBJ1-1; TRBD1 is a possible D gene (6 bases). Germline V gives CDR1 SGHAT, CDR2 FQNNGV. The CDR3 contains 15 residues. The germline V and J ends were trimmed by 3 bases and 0 bases, with 11 bases remaining between them. The CDR3 DNA is TGTGCCAGCAGCTTGCGACAGGTCATGAACACTGAAGCTTTCTTT. Protein sequence: CASSLRQVMNTEAFF.

The chain couples TRBV7-3 to TRBJ2-3; D is unclear. V was clipped by 0 bases and J by 2 bases, with 9 bases between them. The CDR3 extends over 15 amino acids. Germline V CDR1 and CDR2: SGHTA, FQGTGA. The CDR3 loop is CASSLTSAVTDTQYF. The CDR3 DNA reads TGTGCCAGCAGCTTAACCAGTGCTGTCACAGATACGCAGTATTTT.

The V and J genes are TRBV5-1 and TRBJ2-2; 8 nucleotides align to TRBD1. The CDR3 length is 15 residues. Per germline, CDR1 SGHRS and CDR2 YFSETQ. After removal of 3 bases from V and 1 base from J, the junction contained 2 bases not matched to a gene. The CDR3 nucleotides read TGCGCCAGCAGCTCCGACAGGGGGAACACCGGGGAGCTGTTTTTT. Its translation: CASSSDRGNTGELFF.

The V gene is TRBV9, the J gene TRBJ2-1; 7 nucleotides align to TRBD2. V gave up 0 bases and J gave up 1 base; unmatched junction bases: 7. The germline gives CDR1 SGDLS, CDR2 YYNGEE. CDR3 length equals 17 residues. The CDR3 sequence: CASSVGFGGGSYNEQFF. DNA for the CDR3: TGTGCCAGCAGCGTAGGGTTTGGGGGAGGGTCCTACAATGAGCAGTTCTTC.

V and J are TRBV3-1 (or the pseudogene TRBV3-2) and TRBJ1-2; 9 bases fit TRBD1. CDR3 length: 15 residues. With 5 bases clipped from V and 5 bases from J, the junction kept 9 bases outside the gene matches. Germline V gene data show CDR1 as LGHDT and CDR2 as YNNKEL (reference sequence). The CDR3 DNA follows: TGTGCCAGCAGCTACCTAGACAGGGGGATTTATGGCTACACCTTC. It yields the protein CASSYLDRGIYGYTF.

This chain uses TRBV5-1 with TRBJ2-5, with 12 bases aligning to TRBD2. J lost 5 bases, V lost 4 bases, and 12 bases had no gene match. CDR3 length: 17 amino acids. CDR1 and CDR2 from the germline V gene are SGHRS and YFSETQ. The CDR3 is CASSPGGLAGGLETQYF. The CDR3 DNA reads TGCGCCAGCAGCCCCGGCGGGCTAGCGGGGGGGCTCGAGACCCAGTACTTC.

The chain recombines TRBV1 with TRBJ2-2; TRBD2 is the table's D call, not checked against the DNA. TRBV1 is deemed a pseudogene. The CDR3 totals 17 residues. The CDR3 sequence: CTSSQGRGGRNTGELFF. The CDR3 DNA reads as TGCACCAGCAGCCAAGGTCGTGGGGGGAGGAACACCGGGGAGCTGTTTTTT.

The V call is TRBV7-2, the J call TRBJ2-3; 12 nucleotides align to TRBD2. With 5 bases clipped from V and 3 bases from J, the junction kept 15 bases outside the gene matches. Germline values: CDR1 SGHTA, CDR2 FQGNSA. This CDR3 comprises 19 residues. The CDR3 loop is CASSATSGGFTAQTDTQYF. DNA for the CDR3: TGTGCCAGCAGCGCGACTAGCGGGGGTTTCACCGCCCAGACAGATACGCAGTATTTT.

The rearrangement joins TRBV4-3 to TRBJ1-2; 9 bases agree with TRBD1. Germline V gene sequence: CDR1 LGHNA, CDR2 YSLEER. Trimming removed 0 bases from V and 3 bases from J; junction bases left unmatched: 2. This CDR3 spans 15 amino acids. CDR3 residues: CASSQEGTGHYGYTF. DNA of the CDR3: TGCGCCAGCAGCCAAGAGGGGACAGGGCACTATGGCTACACCTTC.

The chain couples TRBV14 to TRBJ1-2; D is perhaps TRBD1 (6 bases). Per germline, CDR1 SGHDN and CDR2 FVKESK. Trimming left V 1 base short and J 7 bases short, with 16 bases between. CDR3 length: 15 residues. The CDR3 nucleotides are TGTGCCAGCAGCCAAGGGTTAAGCGGGGGCTTTGGCTACACCTTC. This translates into CASSQGLSGGFGYTF.

V is TRBV19 and J is TRBJ1-5; D unclear. Germline CDR1 LNHDA, CDR2 SQIVND (reference sequence). CDR3 length: 14 residues. Trimming left V 4 bases short and J 6 bases short, with 13 bases between. As DNA, the CDR3 is TGTGCCAGTAGTACTCAGGATTCAGGTCAGCCCCAGCATTTT. Protein: CASSTQDSGQPQHF.

The chain recombines TRBV7-3 with TRBJ2-2; a weak D match, TRBD1 (5 bases). The CDR3 extends over 15 amino acids. CDR1 SGHTA and CDR2 FQGTGA come from the germline V gene. V gave up 2 bases and J gave up 6 bases, with 13 bases separating them. The CDR3 nucleotides read TGTGCCAGCAGCTTAGGCCAGGGTGGGGCCGGGGAGCTGTTTTTT. This sequence encodes CASSLGQGGAGELFF.

The chain couples TRBV4-1 to TRBJ1-2; 8 bases line up with TRBD1. Germline assignment: CDR1 MGHRA and CDR2 YSYEKL. This CDR3 spans 16 amino acids. With V trimmed by 3 bases and J by 4 bases, 10 bases remained unmatched. In DNA, the CDR3 is TGCGCCAGCAGCCAGCCAAGACAGGGGTTGGGCTATGGCTACACCTTC. Translated, it gives CASSQPRQGLGYGYTF.

The rearrangement joins TRBV18 to TRBJ2-7; the D gene is possibly TRBD1 (5 bases). CDR1 and CDR2 from the germline V gene are KGHSH and LQKENI. V was trimmed by 5 bases and J by 3 bases, leaving 14 bases between them. CDR3 length equals 14 residues. For the CDR3, the DNA is TGTGCCAGCTCATGGGGCTCCGGTATCTACGAGCAGTACTTC. The encoded protein is CASSWGSGIYEQYF.

This clone was observed a few times. The chain has TRBV4-2 and TRBJ1-5; no firm D call. Trimming cost V 3 bases and J 5 bases, with 14 bases left between them. Per germline, CDR1 LGHNA and CDR2 YNFKEQ. CDR3 length equals 15 residues. In nucleotides, the CDR3 is TGTGCCAGCAGCCATAGCGCCAAGGGCGATCAGCCCCAGCATTTT. This encodes CASSHSAKGDQPQHF.

In its sample, this clone was seen a few times. This chain uses TRBV6-5 with TRBJ1-6; no reliable D call. CDR1 and CDR2 (germline): MNHEY, SVGAGI. Trimming pared 1 base from V and 7 bases from J, leaving 11 bases between. The CDR3 length is 15 residues. The CDR3, as DNA: TGTGCCAGCAGTTACTACGAGCCCGGGAATTCACCCCTCCACTTT. Its protein is CASSYYEPGNSPLHF.

Comments on this clone: Distinct nucleotide sequences in the sample also encode this CDR3. V is TRBV19 and J is TRBJ2-2; no reliable D call. This CDR3 region has 14 residues. Germline V gene data show CDR1 as LNHDA and CDR2 as SQIVND (reference sequence). V lost 3 bases to trimming and J lost 2 bases, with 7 bases between them. Written as DNA, the CDR3 is TGTGCCAGTAGTATGTCCAGAAACACCGGGGAGCTGTTTTTT. This gives the protein CASSMSRNTGELFF.

This chain joins TRBV4-1 and TRBJ1-6; D may be TRBD1 (5 bases). Trimming pared 1 base from V and 7 bases from J, leaving 11 bases between. The CDR3 runs to 15 residues. The germline CDR1 and CDR2 sequences are MGHRA and YSYEKL. The CDR3 sequence is CASSQAPNRNSPLHF. In DNA form, the CDR3 reads TGCGCCAGCAGCCAAGCTCCGAACAGGAATTCACCCCTCCACTTT.

This clone was observed a single time. V gene TRBV12-3 or TRBV12-4 combines with J gene TRBJ1-1; TRBD1 is a possible D gene (5 bases). This CDR3 comprises 12 residues. Deletions cut 6 bases from V and 4 bases from J, with 9 bases between. The CDR3 region has the DNA TGTGCCAGCAGATTGGGGGGCACTGAAGCTTTCTTT. The encoded protein is CASRLGGTEAFF.

The V gene is TRBV5-1, the J gene TRBJ1-2; tentative D call: TRBD1 (6 bases). The CDR3 runs 16 residues. CDR1 and CDR2 (germline): SGHRS, YFSETQ. V was cut by 1 base and J by 1 base, with 14 bases left in between. CDR3 in amino acids: CASSLSVTGGNYGYTF. The DNA for the CDR3 is TGCGCCAGCAGCTTGTCCGTGACAGGAGGTAACTATGGCTACACCTTC.